This TCR beta chain was identified in a study of control samples from healthy donors and cancer patients (dated by TCRdb to about 2020). A note on this clone: No cognate antigen has been identified for it. Within one base of it there is no much larger clone, and no base qualities were kept.

Library prep was done by the immunoSEQ multiplex PCR assay. TCRdb retrieved this table from immuneACCESS and kept in-frame rearrangements only. Not all clones are present; in checked studies, unresolved V genes account for under half, and no reason is known for the remainder. Recorded for this sample are tens of thousands of clones; about 90% of them occurred a single time. Under 7% of the sample is taken by the ten largest. The CDR3 runs 14 amino acids, cysteine and phenylalanine included. Only the CDR3 region is kept as DNA, spanning 42 bases read in frame from base 1. Trimming takes 6 bases off V and 4 bases off J; junction bases not matched to a gene: 7. The germline V gene (reference sequence) provides CDR1 LNHDA and CDR2 SQIVND.

The sample comprised PBMCs. The chain employs TRBV19 and TRBJ1-1, with TRBD1 matching 8 junction bases. This clonotype was sampled from a man between 60 and 70 years old with colorectal cancer. The CDR3: CASSLRQGITEAFF. The DNA sequence is TGTGCCAGTAGCCTAAGACAGGGGATCACTGAAGCTTTCTTT.